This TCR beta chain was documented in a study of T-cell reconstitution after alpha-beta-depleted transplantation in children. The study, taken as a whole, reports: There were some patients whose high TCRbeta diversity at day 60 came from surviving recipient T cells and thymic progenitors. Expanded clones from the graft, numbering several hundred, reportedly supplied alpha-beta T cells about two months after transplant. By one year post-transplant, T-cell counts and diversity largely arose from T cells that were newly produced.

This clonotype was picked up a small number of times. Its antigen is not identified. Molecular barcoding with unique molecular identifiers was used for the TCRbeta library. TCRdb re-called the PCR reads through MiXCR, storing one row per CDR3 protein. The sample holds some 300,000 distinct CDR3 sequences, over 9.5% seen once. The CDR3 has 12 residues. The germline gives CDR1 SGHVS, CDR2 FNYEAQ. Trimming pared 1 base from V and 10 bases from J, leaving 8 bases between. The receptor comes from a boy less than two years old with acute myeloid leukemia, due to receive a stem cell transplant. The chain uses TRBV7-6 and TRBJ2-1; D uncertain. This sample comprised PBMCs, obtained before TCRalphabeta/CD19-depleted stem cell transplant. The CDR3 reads CASSLGPAEQFF. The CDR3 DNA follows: TGTGCCAGCAGCTTAGGACCCGCGGAGCAGTTCTTC.